Presented here are 26 T cell receptor beta chains from one specimen sequenced in a study of OX40 agonist ivuxolimab in advanced cancers. Generated by immunoSEQ multiplex PCR, the TCRdb table keeps only in-frame clones and is missing some. Of roughly 76,000 clones listed, around nine tenths are singletons. The source material was CD4+ or CD8+ T cells sorted from blood, sampled in a trial of the OX40 agonist ivuxolimab. The receptors shown here come from an adult with an advanced solid tumor such as melanoma, head and neck, liver or kidney cancer.

The chain recombines TRBV30 with TRBJ1-1, with D possibly being TRBD1 (6 bases). V gave up 8 bases and J gave up 0 bases, with 10 bases separating them. Germline V CDR1 and CDR2: GTSNPN, SVGIG (reference sequence). This CDR3 comprises 12 residues. The CDR3 DNA sequence: TGTGCCAGGACAGAGATGAACACTGAAGCTTTCTTT. This gives the protein CARTEMNTEAFF.

CDR3 in DNA: TGTGCCATTTCAGGGGATGGAGATACGCAGTATTTT. Its protein product is CAISGDGDTQYF. The rearrangement joins TRBV10-3 to TRBJ2-3; weak D call: TRBD1 (6 bases). From germline, CDR1 is ENHRY and CDR2 SYGVKD. Trimming pared 9 bases from V and 5 bases from J, leaving 12 bases between. This CDR3 comprises 12 residues.

The gene calls are TRBV15 and TRBJ2-1, with D unclear. This CDR3 region has 15 residues. The V end was cut by 1 base, the J end by 10 bases, with 17 bases between. The germline gives CDR1 LNHNV, CDR2 YYDKDF (reference sequence). The chain's CDR3 is CATSRVGQAGYEQFF. DNA of the CDR3: TGTGCCACCAGCAGAGTTGGCCAAGCCGGCTACGAGCAGTTCTTC.

This chain joins TRBV19 and TRBJ2-1; TRBD2 matches at 15 bases. V shed 5 bases, J shed 0 bases, and the junction held 2 bases outside the gene matches. The germline gives CDR1 LNHDA, CDR2 SQIVND (reference sequence). This CDR3 has 17 amino acids. CDR3 region: CASSGLAGGSSYNEQFF. The CDR3, as DNA: TGTGCCAGTAGTGGACTAGCGGGAGGGAGCTCCTACAATGAGCAGTTCTTC. Supplemented by reference TRBV19 and TRBJ2-1, the full variable domain reads DGGITQSPKYLFRKEGQNVTLSCEQNLNHDAMYWYRQDPGQGLRLIYYSQIVNDFQKGDIAEGYSVSREKKESFPLTVTSAQKNPTAFYLCASSGLAGGSSYNEQFFGPGTRLTVL.

The chain couples TRBV7-9 to TRBJ1-1, with a possible D match to TRBD1 (5 bases). In germline, CDR1 is SEHNR, CDR2 FQNEAQ (reference sequence). The CDR3 sequence is 16 residues long. Trimming took 5 bases from V and 0 from J, leaving 16 bases between them. CDR3 coding DNA: TGTGCCAGCAGCCCACCGACGGCAGGGCTGAACACTGAAGCTTTCTTT. This codes for CASSPPTAGLNTEAFF.

The chain links TRBV28 to TRBJ1-5, with D uncertain. Deletions cut 2 bases from V and 1 base from J, with 9 bases between. Germline assignment: CDR1 MDHEN and CDR2 SYDVKM. This CDR3 spans 15 amino acids. The CDR3 DNA follows: TGTGCCAGCAGTTTAAGCACCCTGAGCAATCAGCCCCAGCATTTT. It codes for CASSLSTLSNQPQHF.

This rearrangement joins TRBV27 to TRBJ1-1; no clear D. The CDR3 contains 13 residues. The V end lost 2 bases, the J end lost 0 bases, and 4 bases lay between the germline ends. Germline V lookup: CDR1 MNHEY, CDR2 SMNVEV (reference sequence). The CDR3 bases are TGTGCCAGCAGTTTAGAGGTGAACACTGAAGCTTTCTTT. Protein: CASSLEVNTEAFF.

The V gene is TRBV18, the J gene TRBJ2-1, with 13 bases that match TRBD2. After removal of 6 bases from V and 8 bases from J, the junction contained 13 bases not matched to a gene. The CDR3 totals 17 residues. CDR1 is KGHSH, CDR2 LQKENI, per germline. The CDR3 sequence is CASSPRLAGGPGDEQFF. The CDR3 DNA is TGTGCCAGCTCGCCTCGACTAGCGGGGGGCCCCGGCGATGAGCAGTTCTTC. Full variable domain (rest looked up from reference TRBV18 and TRBJ2-1): NAGVMQNPRHLVRRRGQEARLRCSPMKGHSHVYWYRQLPEEGLKFMVYLQKENIIDESGMPKERFSAEFPKEGPSILRIQQVVRGDSAAYFCASSPRLAGGPGDEQFFGPGTRLTVL.

The V call is TRBV7-9, the J call TRBJ2-2; no definite D call. The CDR3 has 12 amino acids. The V gene lost 10 bases and the J gene lost 5 bases, with 11 bases spanning the gap. Germline V gives CDR1 SEHNR, CDR2 FQNEAQ (reference sequence). DNA for the CDR3: TGTGCCACTTCATGGCTAACCGGGGAGCTGTTTTTT. Translating it yields CATSWLTGELFF.

This clone was detected only once. The V and J genes are TRBV4-2 and TRBJ1-1; a weak D match, TRBD1 (5 bases). CDR3 size: 15 residues. V was pared by 2 bases and J by 0 bases, with 10 bases between. CDR1 and CDR2 from the germline V gene are LGHNA and YNFKEQ. Written as DNA, the CDR3 is TGTGCCAGCAGCCAATTGGGGACGATGAACACTGAAGCTTTCTTT. Protein product: CASSQLGTMNTEAFF.

The gene calls are TRBV30 and TRBJ2-5; 11 bases map to TRBD1. The germline V gene has CDR1 GTSNPN and CDR2 SVGIG (reference sequence). CDR3 size: 19 residues. Trimming at V came to 0 bases and at J to 3 bases, leaving 15 bases not matched to a gene. The CDR3 region is CAWSVLRRWDRGDEETQYF. Here the CDR3 DNA reads TGTGCCTGGAGTGTATTAAGACGGTGGGACAGGGGGGATGAAGAGACCCAGTACTTC.

The chain joins TRBV27 to TRBJ1-2; a possible D gene is TRBD1 (5 bases). Germline CDR1 and CDR2: MNHEY and SMNVEV (reference sequence). The CDR3 has 15 residues. Trimming cost V 2 bases and J 4 bases, with 14 bases left between them. CDR3 protein: CASSLGGGDGYGYTF. CDR3 in DNA: TGTGCCAGCAGTTTAGGAGGCGGGGACGGCTATGGCTACACCTTC.

This chain connects TRBV15 to TRBJ2-1; the D gene is possibly TRBD2 (6 bases). V gave up 5 bases and J gave up 4 bases, with 15 bases separating them. This CDR3 is built from 15 residues. Looked up from germline, CDR1 is LNHNV and CDR2 is YYDKDF (reference sequence). The CDR3 DNA sequence: TGTGCCACCAGCCGCTCCGGGGGATATTACAATGAGCAGTTCTTC. Translated: CATSRSGGYYNEQFF.

The V gene is TRBV7-2, the J gene TRBJ1-6; D is unresolved. The CDR3 extends over 17 amino acids. Germline lookup yields CDR1 SGHTA and CDR2 FQGNSA. Trimming left V 1 base short and J 2 bases short, with 12 bases between. The CDR3 is CASSLVGGEAYNSPLHF. CDR3 in DNA: TGTGCCAGCAGCTTAGTGGGCGGCGAGGCCTATAATTCACCCCTCCACTTT.

The count of this clone is one. The chain combines TRBV19 with TRBJ1-4; D call uncertain. Trimming cost V 6 bases and J 5 bases, with 13 bases left between them. Looked up from germline, CDR1 is LNHDA and CDR2 is SQIVND (reference sequence). The CDR3 has 14 residues. The CDR3 region has the DNA TGTGCCAGTAGCGTAGGGCAGTTGAATGAAAAACTGTTTTTT. Amino acid sequence: CASSVGQLNEKLFF.

This rearrangement joins TRBV2 to TRBJ1-3; tentatively, D is TRBD1 (5 bases). Trimming removed 11 bases at V and 0 bases at J, with 23 bases between. Germline V gives CDR1 SNHLY, CDR2 FYNNEI. This CDR3 is 17 amino acids long. CDR3 coding DNA: TGTGCCGTTAGGGCCACGGCAGGGTACCCCTCTGGAAACACCATATATTTT. It is translated as CAVRATAGYPSGNTIYF.

This clone appeared once. This chain joins TRBV6-5 and TRBJ2-5; D not certain. Per germline, CDR1 MNHEY and CDR2 SVGAGI. The CDR3 is 14 amino acids. Between the trimmed V and J ends, which lost 0 bases and 2 bases, there was a span of 7 bases. The CDR3 sequence: CASSYSFIQETQYF. The CDR3 DNA reads TGTGCCAGCAGTTACTCGTTTATACAAGAGACCCAGTACTTC.

The chain has TRBV2 and TRBJ1-1; D call uncertain. This CDR3 is built from 15 residues. Germline V gives CDR1 SNHLY, CDR2 FYNNEI. V dropped 3 bases and J dropped 1 base, with 12 bases sitting between them. CDR3 in amino acids: CASSDWSLRNTEAFF. Written as DNA, the CDR3 is TGTGCCAGCAGTGACTGGTCGCTTAGGAACACTGAAGCTTTCTTT.

The chain couples TRBV7-2 to TRBJ2-7; 13 bases fit TRBD2. Germline loops: CDR1 SGHTA, CDR2 FQGNSA. Losses at the gene ends were 4 bases for V and 2 bases for J; bases not matched to a gene: 11. The CDR3 spans 18 residues. The CDR3 loop is CASSWGLAGSGPTYEQYF. DNA of the CDR3: TGTGCCAGCAGCTGGGGACTAGCGGGGAGTGGGCCCACCTACGAGCAGTACTTC. Complete variable domain (other parts from reference TRBV7-2 and TRBJ2-7): GAGVSQSPSNKVTEKGKDVELRCDPISGHTALYWYRQSLGQGLEFLIYFQGNSAPDKSGLPSDRFSAERTGGSVSTLTIQRTQQEDSAVYLCASSWGLAGSGPTYEQYFGPGTRLTVT.

The chain carries TRBV4-2 and TRBJ1-2; TRBD1 matches 10 bases. The CDR3 runs to 15 residues. Looked up from germline, CDR1 is LGHNA and CDR2 is YNFKEQ. With 3 bases clipped from V and 6 bases from J, the junction kept 7 bases outside the gene matches. The CDR3 sequence is CASSHVSGTGDGYTF. CDR3 coding DNA: TGTGCCAGCAGCCATGTATCCGGGACAGGGGATGGCTACACCTTC.

The V gene is TRBV9, the J gene TRBJ1-1; 9 positions agree with TRBD1. Germline V CDR1 and CDR2: SGDLS, YYNGEE. This CDR3 has 15 amino acids. The V gene end was trimmed by 0 bases and the J gene end by 0 bases; junction bases not matched to a gene: 0. The CDR3 loop is CASSVGDRVNTEAFF. The CDR3 DNA reads TGTGCCAGCAGCGTAGGGGACAGGGTGAACACTGAAGCTTTCTTT.

The chain carries TRBV28 and TRBJ2-7; the D gene is possibly TRBD2 (5 bases). The CDR3 totals 14 residues. Germline CDR1 is MDHEN and CDR2 is SYDVKM. V was clipped by 3 bases and J by 1 base, with 10 bases between them. In DNA form, the CDR3 reads TGTGCCAGCAGTTTTAACCTAGCATCCTACGAGCAGTACTTC. Translating gives CASSFNLASYEQYF. The whole variable domain, remainder taken from reference TRBV28 and TRBJ2-7, is DVKVTQSSRYLVKRTGEKVFLECVQDMDHENMFWYRQDPGLGLRLIYFSYDVKMKEKGDIPEGYSVSREKKERFSLILESASTNQTSMYLCASSFNLASYEQYFGPGTRLTVT.

V and J are TRBV9 and TRBJ2-1, with TRBD1 matching over 8 bases. CDR3 length: 13 residues. V shed 0 bases and J 7 bases; nucleotides not matched to a gene: 0. Looked up from germline, CDR1 is SGDLS and CDR2 is YYNGEE. CDR3 protein: CASSVGTGNEQFF. The CDR3 region has the DNA TGTGCCAGCAGCGTAGGGACAGGGAATGAGCAGTTCTTC.

The genes are TRBV9 and TRBJ2-6; D call uncertain. The CDR3 loop spans 20 amino acids. The V end lost 2 bases, the J end lost 0 bases, and 21 bases lay between the germline ends. Germline loops: CDR1 SGDLS, CDR2 YYNGEE. The CDR3 nucleotides are TGTGCCAGCAGCGTTGGTCCGGCTGCGTCCCAAAACTCTGGGGCCAACGTCCTGACTTTC. Its translation: CASSVGPAASQNSGANVLTF.

This clone appeared a single time. The J gene is TRBJ2-2, the V gene TRBV7-3, with TRBD2 matching over 13 bases. CDR3 length equals 16 residues. With V trimmed by 4 bases and J by 4 bases, 3 bases remained unmatched. CDR1 and CDR2 from the germline V gene are SGHTA and FQGTGA. The CDR3 loop is CASSSRTSGSTGELFF. The CDR3 region has the DNA TGTGCCAGCAGCTCGCGGACTAGCGGGAGCACCGGGGAGCTGTTTTTT. Using reference TRBV7-3 and TRBJ2-2 for the parts outside the CDR3, the full variable domain is GAGVSQTPSNKVTEKGKYVELRCDPISGHTALYWYRQSLGQGPEFLIYFQGTGAADDSGLPNDRFFAVRPEGSVSTLKIQRTERGDSAVYLCASSSRTSGSTGELFFGEGSRLTVL.

CDR3 sequence: CASSVSGTLATEAFF. DNA of the CDR3: TGTGCCAGCAGTGTGTCCGGGACTTTGGCCACTGAAGCTTTCTTT. This sequence joins TRBV6-5 and TRBJ1-1; a possible D gene is TRBD1 (5 bases). Deletions cut 5 bases from V and 4 bases from J, with 17 bases between. The CDR3 loop spans 15 amino acids. Germline V gene data show CDR1 as MNHEY and CDR2 as SVGAGI.